These 19 T cell receptor beta chains were sequenced from one sample in a study of tumor-infiltrating lymphocytes in oesophageal squamous cell carcinoma. TCRdb re-called the PCR reads through MiXCR, storing one row per CDR3 protein. The sample records about 17,000 distinct CDR3 sequences, 40% to 55% being singletons. Input material: normal esophageal tissue next to the tumor. The receptors here all came from a female donor with esophageal squamous cell carcinoma.

This clonotype was recorded at least ten times. The J gene is TRBJ2-3, the V gene TRBV10-3, with 11 bases identical to TRBD2. V shed 0 bases, J shed 3 bases, and the junction held 5 bases outside the gene matches. Germline lookup yields CDR1 ENHRY and CDR2 SYGVKD. CDR3 length equals 17 residues. The CDR3, as DNA: TGTGCCATCAGTGAGTCGACCACTAGCGGGAGAACAGATACGCAGTATTTT. It translates to CAISESTTSGRTDTQYF.

By proportion, this clonotype is medium-sized. The genes are TRBV6-1 and TRBJ2-5, with 12 bases that match TRBD1. Germline-derived CDR1 and CDR2 are MNHNS and SASEGT. The V segment lost 6 bases and the J segment 3 bases; nucleotides outside the gene matches: 8. The CDR3 extends over 16 amino acids. The DNA for the CDR3 is TGTGCCAGCAGAAGGGGACAGGGGGCTGGGGAAGAGACCCAGTACTTC. Translation: CASRRGQGAGEETQYF.

Points on this clonotype: Mismatch with germline at one junction end may stem from a read error. This chain links TRBV7-6 with TRBJ2-1; D may be TRBD1 (5 bases). CDR1 is SGHVS, CDR2 FNYEAQ, per germline. The CDR3 loop spans 15 amino acids. The CDR3 nucleotides read TGTGCTAGCAGCTTAGTAAGGACAACATACAATGAGCAGTTCTTC. Translating gives CASSLVRTTYNEQFF.

This clonotype was observed a few times. CDR3: CASSLERPGLLSSGANVLTF. For the CDR3, the DNA is TGTGCCAGCAGCTTAGAACGACCGGGACTGTTATCCTCTGGGGCCAACGTCCTGACTTTC. This rearrangement joins TRBV7-2 to TRBJ2-6; weak D call: TRBD2 (6 bases). Germline CDR1 and CDR2: SGHTA and FQGNSA. V lost 1 base and J 0 bases, leaving 19 bases between the germline ends. The CDR3 is made up of 20 amino acids.

The chain employs TRBV4-1 and TRBJ1-1; D perhaps matches TRBD1 (5 bases). The CDR3 consists of 13 residues. The germline gives CDR1 MGHRA, CDR2 YSYEKL. V lost 4 bases and J 3 bases, leaving 9 bases between the germline ends. The CDR3 spells CASSPGGDTEAFF. CDR3 coding DNA: TGCGCCAGCAGCCCCGGGGGAGACACTGAAGCTTTCTTT.

This clonotype was seen only a few times. CDR3 nucleotides: TGTGCCAGCGGCGACAGGGGCTATGAGCAGTTCTTC. As protein: CASGDRGYEQFF. The genes are TRBV2 and TRBJ2-1; 8 bases are a match to TRBD1. CDR1 and CDR2 (germline): SNHLY, FYNNEI. The ends lost 8 bases at V and 8 bases at J; junction bases unmatched: 5. The CDR3 consists of 12 residues.

The chain recombines TRBV5-1 with TRBJ1-3; D gene ambiguous. Germline assignment: CDR1 SGHRS and CDR2 YFSETQ. Trimming removed 4 bases at V and 4 bases at J, with 12 bases between. The CDR3 loop spans 14 amino acids. Here the CDR3 reads CASSPGVEGNTIYF. DNA of the CDR3: TGCGCCAGCAGCCCGGGAGTCGAGGGAAACACCATATATTTT.

The rearrangement links TRBV5-1 to TRBJ2-1; possible D gene TRBD1, 5 bases. V was trimmed by 0 bases and J by 0 bases, leaving 10 bases between them. Germline loops: CDR1 SGHRS, CDR2 YFSETQ. The CDR3 loop spans 16 amino acids. CDR3 DNA: TGCGCCAGCAGCTTGGATGTAGGGGTCTCCTACAATGAGCAGTTCTTC. This codes for CASSLDVGVSYNEQFF.

This clonotype was detected a few times. This sequence joins TRBV11-2 and TRBJ2-5; a possible D gene is TRBD2 (5 bases). The J call may not be correct, given that the DNA end is closer to TRBJ2-7. Germline V gene data show CDR1 as SGHAT and CDR2 as FQNNGV. This CDR3 region has 13 residues. The CDR3 reads CASSFGPLDEQYF. CDR3 bases: TGTGCCAGCAGCTTCGGACCACTAGACGAGCAGTACTTC.

The chain links TRBV28 to TRBJ1-4; 9 nucleotides align to TRBD1. Looked up from germline, CDR1 is MDHEN and CDR2 is SYDVKM. This CDR3 is built from 15 residues. V lost 3 bases and J lost 5; bases outside the gene matches: 4. The CDR3 spells CASSFMGTGNEKLFF. CDR3 in DNA: TGTGCCAGCAGTTTCATGGGGACAGGGAATGAAAAACTGTTTTTT.

This clonotype has a count of ten or more. V and J are TRBV7-9 and TRBJ1-4; D is undetermined. This CDR3 contains 14 residues. CDR1 and CDR2 (germline): SEHNR, FQNEAQ (reference sequence). Trimming removed 5 bases at V and 5 bases at J, with 12 bases between. The CDR3 is CASSTGSGNEKLFF. CDR3 coding DNA: TGTGCCAGCAGCACGGGGTCGGGGAATGAAAAACTGTTTTTT. The variable domain in full, with the rest retrieved from reference TRBV7-9 and TRBJ1-4, is DTGVSQNPRHKITKRGQNVTFRCDPISEHNRLYWYRQTLGQGPEFLTYFQNEAQLEKSRLLSDRFSAERPKGSFSTLEIQRTEQGDSAMYLCASSTGSGNEKLFFGSGTQLSVL.

Regarding this clonotype: Germline and junction disagree at one end, which may indicate a read error. J is TRBJ2-2 and V is TRBV11-2; D may be TRBD2 (5 bases). The germline gives CDR1 SGHAT, CDR2 FQNNGV. The CDR3 has 12 residues. CDR3 sequence reads: CTSSLEVGELSF. CDR3 coding DNA: TGTACCAGCAGCTTAGAAGTCGGGGAGCTGTCTTTT.

This clonotype was counted ten times or more. The chain joins TRBV6-1 to TRBJ2-2; D not resolved. The CDR3 spans 11 residues. Trimming removed 5 bases at V and 7 bases at J, with 5 bases between. The germline CDR1 and CDR2 sequences are MNHNS and SASEGT. The DNA for the CDR3 is TGTGCCAGCAGTAACGGCGGGGAGCTGTTTTTT. Translated, it gives CASSNGGELFF.

In its sample, this clonotype is medium-sized (0.01 to 0.1%). The chain recombines TRBV7-8 with TRBJ2-7; 8 nucleotides agree with TRBD2. This CDR3 spans 18 amino acids. The V segment lost 5 bases and the J segment 1 base; nucleotides outside the gene matches: 16. Germline V gives CDR1 SGHVS, CDR2 FQNEAQ. CDR3 nucleotide sequence: TGTGCCAGCAGCCCCCGGGTGGGAGCGGGAGCTGCTTCCTACGAGCAGTACTTC. Translated, it gives CASSPRVGAGAASYEQYF.

This clonotype was seen a few times. The V and J genes are TRBV5-5 and TRBJ2-6, with D hard to call. This CDR3 has 15 residues. The V gene's germline CDR1 is SGHKS and CDR2 YYEKEE (reference sequence). The ends were cut back, 3 bases at V and 2 bases at J, with 9 bases in the middle. The CDR3 loop is CASSYLGAGANVLTF. In DNA, the CDR3 is TGTGCCAGCAGCTACCTCGGTGCTGGGGCCAACGTCCTGACTTTC. The complete variable domain, with remaining parts taken from reference TRBV5-5 and TRBJ2-6, reads DAGVTQSPTHLIKTRGQQVTLRCSPISGHKSVSWYQQVLGQGPQFIFQYYEKEERGRGNFPDRFSARQFPNYSSELNVNALLLGDSALYLCASSYLGAGANVLTFGAGSRLTVL.

Turning to this clonotype: The conserved final phenylalanine or tryptophan is absent from the CDR3, which likely points to a read error. The CDR3 nucleotides read TGTGCTAGCAGTTACTCGCCAGGGTTGTTCAATGAGCAGTTCCTC. It specifies CASSYSPGLFNEQFL. The J gene is TRBJ1-2, the V gene TRBV6-6; a weak D match, TRBD1 (5 bases). The J call may be faulty, since TRBJ2-1 better matches the DNA end. This CDR3 has 15 residues. Germline assignment: CDR1 MNHNY and CDR2 SVGAGI (reference sequence).

V gene TRBV7-3 combines with J gene TRBJ2-1, with D unclear. This CDR3 is built from 14 residues. The V end lost 3 bases, the J end lost 4 bases, and 10 bases lay between the germline ends. Germline-derived CDR1 and CDR2 are SGHTA and FQGTGA. The CDR3 reads CASSFGGGYNEQFF. CDR3 DNA: TGTGCCAGCAGCTTCGGTGGCGGTTACAATGAGCAGTTCTTC.

A word on this clonotype: The CDR3 does not end in the conserved phenylalanine or tryptophan, so this is likely a read error. No DNA is shown, since the ends of the CDR3 on it are uncertain; the CDR3 is the one TCRdb lists. This chain connects TRBV10-2 to TRBJ2-3; TRBD1, as called in the table, went unchecked against the DNA. Germline lookup yields CDR1 WSHSY and CDR2 SAAADI. The CDR3 has 15 amino acids, counting both end residues. The chain's CDR3 is CASSRVSHNEQFFGP.

The chain joins TRBV29-1 to TRBJ2-5; TRBD1 matches at 7 bases. The closer fit of TRBJ2-7 to the DNA end suggests the J call may be wrong. This CDR3 has 14 residues. Germline V gene lookup returns CDR1 SQVTM and CDR2 ANQGSEA. The CDR3 is CSVVGKGTAYEQYF. The CDR3, as DNA: TGCAGCGTTGTGGGGAAGGGGACAGCCTACGAGCAGTACTTC.